This TCR beta chain was recorded in a study of control samples from healthy donors and cancer patients. The CDR3 spans 15 residues. The ends were cut back, 4 bases at V and 6 bases at J, with 19 bases in the middle. CDR1 SGHKS and CDR2 YYEKEE come from the germline V gene (reference sequence). Profiled with immunoSEQ multiplex PCR; TCRdb holds only in-frame clones, not every one. The sample has 100,000 to 150,000 clones, about 83% seen once. This receptor was identified in a man aged 25-45 years in good health. The material sequenced was blood. This chain links TRBV5-5 with TRBJ1-1, with D possibly matching TRBD1 (5 bases). CDR3 DNA sequence: TGTGCCAGCAGCGAAGGCAGGGAGGCAGGCTCTGAAGCTTTCTTT. Its protein is CASSEGREAGSEAFF.